A single sample is the source of the 27 T cell receptor beta chains below, sequenced in a study of blood T cell repertoires in COVID-19. Assay used: immunoSEQ multiplex PCR; TCRdb lists only in-frame clones, some missing. The repertoire consists of roughly 120,000 clones, with 90% occurring once and the leading ten covering roughly 2%. Sequencing was done on a sample of peripheral blood. These receptors were taken from a human donor with active COVID-19. The donor label of this sample is uncertain.

The chain uses TRBV7-2 and TRBJ2-3, with 8 positions matching TRBD2. The germline CDR1 and CDR2 sequences are SGHTA and FQGNSA. The CDR3 covers 18 residues. Germline trimming cut 1 base from V and 4 bases from J; bases unmatched to any gene: 13. This CDR3 is CASSLGLLPRGASDTQYF. CDR3 bases: TGTGCCAGCAGCTTAGGGCTGCTACCGCGGGGGGCCTCAGATACGCAGTATTTT.

This clone was seen a single time. J is TRBJ1-6 and V is TRBV7-2, with 7 bases fitting TRBD1. V lost 4 bases to trimming and J lost 5 bases; unmatched junction nucleotides: 5. From germline, CDR1 is SGHTA and CDR2 FQGNSA. The CDR3 length is 15 residues. In nucleotides, the CDR3 is TGTGCCAGCAGCTCAGGGACAGCAAATAATTCACCCCTCCACTTT. Its protein is CASSSGTANNSPLHF.

The rearrangement uses TRBV4-1 and TRBJ2-7, with a weak D call TRBD2 (6 bases). The V end lost 0 bases, the J end lost 3 bases, and 15 bases lay between the germline ends. The V gene's germline CDR1 is MGHRA and CDR2 YSYEKL. The CDR3 covers 16 residues. The CDR3 here is CASSQDGAGLSYEQYF. CDR3 sequence (DNA): TGCGCCAGCAGCCAAGATGGGGCGGGGTTAAGCTACGAGCAGTACTTC.

This sequence joins TRBV7-2 and TRBJ1-6; a weak D match, TRBD1 (6 bases). Germline V gene data show CDR1 as SGHTA and CDR2 as FQGNSA. The CDR3 runs to 15 residues. The V gene lost 5 bases and the J gene lost 6 bases, with 14 bases spanning the gap. CDR3 sequence (DNA): TGTGCCAGCAGCGTTCGAGGGACATTTAATTCACCCCTCCACTTT. Translated: CASSVRGTFNSPLHF.

On this clone itself: The junction departs from germline at one end; a sequencing error may be responsible. The chain has TRBV4-3 and TRBJ1-5; TRBD1 is a possible D gene (6 bases). The CDR3 has 13 amino acids. In germline, CDR1 is LGHNA, CDR2 YSLEER. Here the CDR3 DNA reads TGCGCCAGCAGCAAAACAGGGAATCACCCCCAGCATTTT. Translating gives CASSKTGNHPQHF.

J is TRBJ2-5 and V is TRBV20-1, with 8 bases matching TRBD1. The V gene end was trimmed by 3 bases and the J gene end by 10 bases; junction bases not matched to a gene: 4. The CDR3 is 11 amino acids. Per the germline V gene, CDR1 is DFQATT and CDR2 is SNEGSKA (reference sequence). The CDR3 sequence is CSAREQGVQYF. The CDR3 DNA reads as TGCAGTGCTAGGGAACAGGGGGTCCAGTACTTC.

The rearrangement joins TRBV7-2 to TRBJ2-1; 8 bases match TRBD2. CDR1 and CDR2 (germline): SGHTA, FQGNSA. V shed 2 bases and J 6 bases; nucleotides not matched to a gene: 15. CDR3 length: 18 residues. CDR3 coding DNA: TGTGCCAGCAGCTTACGTAAGGGGATCACCGGGGGGGGCAATGAGCAGTTCTTC. Its protein product is CASSLRKGITGGGNEQFF.

In its sample, this clone was seen once. In DNA, the CDR3 is TGTGCCAGCTCACCGGAGGATCTGGAGCTAGCGGGGGGGCGCGGACCCCAAGAGACCCAGTACTTC. Its protein is CASSPEDLELAGGRGPQETQYF. This sequence joins TRBV18 and TRBJ2-5; 12 nucleotides match TRBD2. Trimming removed 3 bases from V and 1 base from J; junction bases left unmatched: 21. The CDR3 consists of 22 residues. Germline lookup yields CDR1 KGHSH and CDR2 LQKENI.

The chain combines TRBV7-2 with TRBJ1-5; D is uncertain. Trimming removed 1 base from V and 11 bases from J, with 18 bases in between. The CDR3 has 15 amino acids. Germline V gene lookup returns CDR1 SGHTA and CDR2 FQGNSA. The CDR3 DNA follows: TGTGCCAGCAGCTTAGGGGAGACCCGGTGGGGAGCCCAGCATTTT. Translation: CASSLGETRWGAQHF.

DNA of the CDR3: TGTGCCAGCAGTGAAGGCAGCGGGAACATTTACAATGAGCAGTTCTTC. Encoded protein: CASSEGSGNIYNEQFF. The V and J genes are TRBV6-1 and TRBJ2-1, with 7 bases identical to TRBD2. With 1 base clipped from V and 4 bases from J, the junction kept 7 bases outside the gene matches. This CDR3 has 16 residues. Germline V gene sequence: CDR1 MNHNS, CDR2 SASEGT.

This clone was seen only once. This chain connects TRBV6-2 or TRBV6-3 to TRBJ2-7; 8 bases fit TRBD1. With V trimmed by 5 bases and J by 5 bases, 11 bases remained unmatched. CDR1 and CDR2 from the germline V gene are MNHEY and SVGEGT. This CDR3 region has 15 residues. The CDR3 region is CASSQHRDRNNEQYF. The CDR3 coding sequence is TGTGCCAGCAGTCAACACCGGGACAGGAACAACGAGCAGTACTTC.

This chain joins TRBV29-1 and TRBJ1-1, with 9 positions matching TRBD1. The CDR3 sequence is 15 residues long. V dropped 8 bases and J dropped 4; count of bases not matched to a gene: 14. CDR1 is SQVTM, CDR2 ANQGSEA, per germline. CDR3 loop: CSLLDRGRRGTEAFF. The CDR3 DNA reads TGCAGCTTGTTAGACAGGGGGAGAAGGGGCACTGAAGCTTTCTTT.

The chain uses TRBV20-1 and TRBJ1-1, with D unclear. V lost 5 bases and J lost 5, with 9 bases in between. Germline V lookup: CDR1 DFQATT, CDR2 SNEGSKA (reference sequence). The CDR3 contains 11 residues. CDR3 protein: CSALDLTEAFF. The CDR3 DNA sequence: TGCAGTGCTCTAGATTTAACTGAAGCTTTCTTT.

V gene TRBV19 combines with J gene TRBJ2-1, with 9 bases identical to TRBD2. The CDR3 covers 15 residues. The ends lost 6 bases at V and 4 bases at J; junction bases unmatched: 7. In germline, CDR1 is LNHDA, CDR2 SQIVND (reference sequence). The CDR3: CASRSAGGPYNEQFF. CDR3 DNA: TGTGCCAGTAGAAGTGCGGGGGGGCCTTACAATGAGCAGTTCTTC. The full variable domain, in which reference TRBV19 and TRBJ2-1 provide the parts outside the CDR3, is DGGITQSPKYLFRKEGQNVTLSCEQNLNHDAMYWYRQDPGQGLRLIYYSQIVNDFQKGDIAEGYSVSREKKESFPLTVTSAQKNPTAFYLCASRSAGGPYNEQFFGPGTRLTVL.

This rearrangement joins TRBV19 to TRBJ2-4, with TRBD1 as a possible D gene (6 bases). The V gene's germline CDR1 is LNHDA and CDR2 SQIVND (reference sequence). V was trimmed by 5 bases and J by 3 bases, leaving 11 bases between them. The CDR3 runs to 14 residues. CDR3 region: CASSPDRLKNIQYF. DNA of the CDR3: TGTGCCAGTAGTCCAGACAGGCTCAAAAACATTCAGTACTTC. Full variable domain (missing parts from reference TRBV19 and TRBJ2-4): DGGITQSPKYLFRKEGQNVTLSCEQNLNHDAMYWYRQDPGQGLRLIYYSQIVNDFQKGDIAEGYSVSREKKESFPLTVTSAQKNPTAFYLCASSPDRLKNIQYFGAGTRLSVL.

V is TRBV18 and J is TRBJ1-1, with D unresolved. CDR1 is KGHSH, CDR2 LQKENI, per germline. V lost 5 bases, J lost 10 bases, and 23 bases lay in between. The CDR3 contains 15 residues. In DNA form, the CDR3 reads TGTGCCAGCTCAGCTACCGCGGGTAGTGCAGCGGTAGCTTTCTTT. This codes for CASSATAGSAAVAFF.

The V gene is TRBV2, the J gene TRBJ1-6, with 9 bases lining up with TRBD1. Germline CDR1 and CDR2: SNHLY and FYNNEI. With V trimmed by 2 bases and J by 10 bases, 9 bases remained unmatched. The CDR3 is 16 residues long. For the CDR3, the DNA is TGTGCCAGCAGTGAATCTCTAACAGGGGGCTCCTCACCCCTCCACTTT. Its translation: CASSESLTGGSSPLHF. Complete variable domain (other parts from reference TRBV2 and TRBJ1-6): EPEVTQTPSHQVTQMGQEVILRCVPISNHLYFYWYRQILGQKVEFLVSFYNNEISEKSEIFDDQFSVERPDGSNFTLKIRSTKLEDSAMYFCASSESLTGGSSPLHFGNGTRLTVT.

The count of this clone is one. V is TRBV10-3 and J is TRBJ2-7; D is possibly TRBD1 (6 bases). CDR3 length: 13 amino acids. V was cut by 10 bases and J by 3 bases, with 16 bases left in between. Per germline, CDR1 ENHRY and CDR2 SYGVKD. Here the CDR3 reads CATRTEKNYEQYF. The CDR3 DNA reads as TGTGCCACCCGGACAGAAAAAAACTACGAGCAGTACTTC.

The chain is built from TRBV27 and TRBJ1-1, with TRBD1 matching over 8 bases. This CDR3 is built from 15 residues. The V and J ends lost 3 bases and 1 base, in that order; junction bases with no gene match: 4. Germline values: CDR1 MNHEY, CDR2 SMNVEV (reference sequence). The chain's CDR3 is CASSFTGGWNTEAFF. The CDR3 coding sequence is TGTGCCAGCAGTTTCACAGGGGGTTGGAACACTGAAGCTTTCTTT.

The genes are TRBV18 and TRBJ1-2, with TRBD1 matching 8 bases. V trimming: 5 bases; J trimming: 8 bases; junction bases outside the gene matches: 13. The CDR3 sequence is 15 residues long. Germline-derived CDR1 and CDR2 are KGHSH and LQKENI. As DNA, the CDR3 is TGTGCCAGCTCAGAAACTTCAGGGGGCGTGTGGGGCTACACCTTC. As protein: CASSETSGGVWGYTF.

This sequence joins TRBV7-9 and TRBJ2-7; 12 bases map to TRBD2. The V gene's germline CDR1 is SEHNR and CDR2 FQNEAQ (reference sequence). The CDR3 has 16 residues. With 5 bases clipped from V and 2 bases from J, the junction kept 7 bases outside the gene matches. The DNA for the CDR3 is TGTGCCAGCAGCCCGACTAGCGGGGGACCTACCTACGAGCAGTACTTC. Amino acid sequence: CASSPTSGGPTYEQYF. Complete variable domain (other parts from reference TRBV7-9 and TRBJ2-7): DTGVSQNPRHKITKRGQNVTFRCDPISEHNRLYWYRQTLGQGPEFLTYFQNEAQLEKSRLLSDRFSAERPKGSFSTLEIQRTEQGDSAMYLCASSPTSGGPTYEQYFGPGTRLTVT.

The chain joins TRBV4-3 to TRBJ1-1; D gene unclear. Germline CDR1 and CDR2: LGHNA and YSLEER. Trimming shortened V by 2 bases and J by 2 bases, and 9 bases separated the two germline ends. This CDR3 region has 14 residues. The CDR3, as DNA: TGCGCCAGCAGCCAACTACCTGGTAACACTGAAGCTTTCTTT. Its protein is CASSQLPGNTEAFF.

The chain combines TRBV19 with TRBJ2-1, with a weak D call TRBD1 (6 bases). The CDR3 runs 15 residues. CDR1 LNHDA and CDR2 SQIVND come from the germline V gene (reference sequence). V lost 6 bases, J lost 0 bases, and 12 bases lay in between. The CDR3 protein is CASRRQASSYNEQFF. CDR3 in DNA: TGTGCCAGTAGGAGACAGGCGAGCTCCTACAATGAGCAGTTCTTC. Drawing the rest from reference TRBV19 and TRBJ2-1, the complete variable domain is DGGITQSPKYLFRKEGQNVTLSCEQNLNHDAMYWYRQDPGQGLRLIYYSQIVNDFQKGDIAEGYSVSREKKESFPLTVTSAQKNPTAFYLCASRRQASSYNEQFFGPGTRLTVL.

The rearrangement uses TRBV7-9 and TRBJ2-3; maybe TRBD2 (6 bases). The CDR3 runs 14 residues. V shed 5 bases and J shed 4 bases, with 13 bases lying between them. Germline V gene sequence: CDR1 SEHNR, CDR2 FQNEAQ (reference sequence). This CDR3 reads CASSMGLGADTQYF. The CDR3 DNA sequence: TGTGCCAGCAGCATGGGACTTGGGGCAGATACGCAGTATTTT.

The chain employs TRBV11-2 and TRBJ1-4, with TRBD1 identical over 8 bases. The germline V gene has CDR1 SGHAT and CDR2 FQNNGV. V lost 3 bases and J lost 7; bases outside the gene matches: 7. The CDR3 totals 15 residues. The CDR3 region has the DNA TGTGCCAGCAGCTTTCAGACAGGGGCGGCTGAAAAACTGTTTTTT. Amino acids: CASSFQTGAAEKLFF.

This clone was picked up a small number of times. The chain carries TRBV5-6 and TRBJ1-5; unclear D gene. Deletions cut 1 base from V and 1 base from J, with 6 bases between. This CDR3 is built from 14 residues. Germline CDR1 is SGHDT and CDR2 is YYEEEE. The DNA for the CDR3 is TGTGCCAGCAGCTTGTGGGCAAGCAATCAGCCCCAGCATTTT. Its protein is CASSLWASNQPQHF.

V usage is TRBV5-1 and J usage is TRBJ2-1; no definite D call. With 4 bases removed from V and 4 bases from J, the gap between germline ends came to 15 bases. The CDR3 covers 15 residues. Looked up from germline, CDR1 is SGHRS and CDR2 is YFSETQ. CDR3 region: CASSHGAVSYNEQFF. The CDR3 DNA is TGCGCCAGCAGCCATGGCGCGGTTTCGTACAATGAGCAGTTCTTC.